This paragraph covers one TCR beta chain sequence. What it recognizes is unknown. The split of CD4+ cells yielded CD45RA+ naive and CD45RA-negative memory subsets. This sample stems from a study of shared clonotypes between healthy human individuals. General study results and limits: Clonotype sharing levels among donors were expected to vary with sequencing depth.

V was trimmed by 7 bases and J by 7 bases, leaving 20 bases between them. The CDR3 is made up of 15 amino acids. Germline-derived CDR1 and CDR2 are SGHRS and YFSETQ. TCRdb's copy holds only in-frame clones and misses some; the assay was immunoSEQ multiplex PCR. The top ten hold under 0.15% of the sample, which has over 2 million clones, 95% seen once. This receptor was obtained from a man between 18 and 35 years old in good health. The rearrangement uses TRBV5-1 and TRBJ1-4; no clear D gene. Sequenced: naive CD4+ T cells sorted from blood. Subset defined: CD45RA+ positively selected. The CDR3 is CASGPDGLLREKLFF. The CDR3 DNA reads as TGCGCCAGCGGTCCGGACGGATTACTTCGTGAAAAACTGTTTTTT.